The present TCR beta chain was sequenced within a study of lymphopenia after photon versus proton radiotherapy. Broader study findings: Post-nadir diversity loss with photons came from oligoclonal expansion, particularly CD8+ Temra cells. Only patients who died were analyzed for survival; proton advantage is unproven. Proton therapy kept repertoires fairly stable, unlike photons, which gained effector/memory cells. Post-nadir TCR diversity decline inversely tracked overall survival among those who died.

To note about this clone: Its target is not known.

Here immunoSEQ multiplex PCR was the method, and the copy in TCRdb shows in-frame clones only, minus some. The data show more than 25,000 clones, around 87% seen once. V gave up 5 bases and J gave up 4 bases, with 18 bases separating them. This CDR3 has 16 amino acids. The germline V gene has CDR1 LNHDA and CDR2 SQIVND (reference sequence). The TCR originated in a woman aged 55-69 years with cholangiocarcinoma. Some clones in this sample may be carry-over from other donors' samples. The chain uses TRBV19 and TRBJ1-5, with a weak D call TRBD1 (5 bases). Sequenced here: peripheral blood, sampled from a patient treated with proton-based radiotherapy. The CDR3 DNA reads TGTGCCAGTAGTCCTAAAGATAGGGGAAGGAATCAGCCCCAGCATTTT. It yields the protein CASSPKDRGRNQPQHF.